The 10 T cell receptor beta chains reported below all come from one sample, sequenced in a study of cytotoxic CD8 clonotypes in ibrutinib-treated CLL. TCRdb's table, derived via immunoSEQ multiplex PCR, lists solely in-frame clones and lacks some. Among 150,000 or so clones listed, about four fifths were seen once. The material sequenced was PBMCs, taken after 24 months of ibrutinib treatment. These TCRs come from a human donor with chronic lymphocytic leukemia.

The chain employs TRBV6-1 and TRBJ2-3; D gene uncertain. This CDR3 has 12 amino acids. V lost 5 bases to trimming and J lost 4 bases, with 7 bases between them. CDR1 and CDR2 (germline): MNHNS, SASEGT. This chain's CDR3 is CASSSRSDTQYF. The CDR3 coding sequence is TGTGCCAGCAGTAGTAGGTCAGATACGCAGTATTTT.

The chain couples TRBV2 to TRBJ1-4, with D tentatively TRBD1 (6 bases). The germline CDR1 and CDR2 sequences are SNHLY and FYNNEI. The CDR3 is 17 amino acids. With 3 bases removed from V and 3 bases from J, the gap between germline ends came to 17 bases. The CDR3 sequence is CASSDWGAGRANEKLFF. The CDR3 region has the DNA TGTGCCAGCAGTGATTGGGGGGCGGGACGGGCTAATGAAAAACTGTTTTTT. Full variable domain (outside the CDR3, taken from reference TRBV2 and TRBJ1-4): EPEVTQTPSHQVTQMGQEVILRCVPISNHLYFYWYRQILGQKVEFLVSFYNNEISEKSEIFDDQFSVERPDGSNFTLKIRSTKLEDSAMYFCASSDWGAGRANEKLFFGSGTQLSVL.

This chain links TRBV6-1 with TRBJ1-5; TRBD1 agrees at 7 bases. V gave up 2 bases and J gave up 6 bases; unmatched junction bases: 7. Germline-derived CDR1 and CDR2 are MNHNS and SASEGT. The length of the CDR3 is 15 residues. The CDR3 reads CASSEITGAGQPQHF. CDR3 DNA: TGTGCCAGCAGTGAAATAACAGGGGCGGGTCAGCCCCAGCATTTT.

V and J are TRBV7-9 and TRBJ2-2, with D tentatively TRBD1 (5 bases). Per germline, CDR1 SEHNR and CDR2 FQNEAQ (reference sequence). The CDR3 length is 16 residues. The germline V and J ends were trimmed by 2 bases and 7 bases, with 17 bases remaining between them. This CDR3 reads CASSLMQGRRNGELFF. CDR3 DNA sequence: TGTGCCAGCAGCTTAATGCAGGGAAGAAGGAACGGGGAGCTGTTTTTT.

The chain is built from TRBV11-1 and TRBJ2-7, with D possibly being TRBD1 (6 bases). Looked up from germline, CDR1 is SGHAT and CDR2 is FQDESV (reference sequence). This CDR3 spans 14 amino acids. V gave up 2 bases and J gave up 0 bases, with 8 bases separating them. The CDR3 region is CASSLYRDSYEQYF. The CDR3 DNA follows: TGTGCCAGCAGCTTATACAGGGACTCCTACGAGCAGTACTTC.

The CDR3 DNA reads TGCGCCAGCAGCACAACCGGGACGGGGGCTCGCGAGCAGTACTTC. It codes for CASSTTGTGAREQYF. The rearrangement joins TRBV5-1 to TRBJ2-7; either TRBD1 or TRBD2 may fit D (6 bases each). Germline V lookup: CDR1 SGHRS, CDR2 YFSETQ. The V end was cut by 4 bases, the J end by 6 bases, with 20 bases between. The CDR3 sequence is 15 residues long. Full variable domain (missing parts from reference TRBV5-1 and TRBJ2-7): KAGVTQTPRYLIKTRGQQVTLSCSPISGHRSVSWYQQTPGQGLQFLFEYFSETQRNKGNFPGRFSGRQFSNSRSEMNVSTLELGDSALYLCASSTTGTGAREQYFGPGTRLTVT.

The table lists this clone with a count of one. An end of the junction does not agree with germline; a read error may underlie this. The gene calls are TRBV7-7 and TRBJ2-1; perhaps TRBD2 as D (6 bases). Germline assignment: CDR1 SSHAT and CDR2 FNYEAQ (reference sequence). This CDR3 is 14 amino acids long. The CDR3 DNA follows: TGTGCTAGCAGCTTAGTCCTCACCGGGGGTGAGCAGTTCTTC. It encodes CASSLVLTGGEQFF.

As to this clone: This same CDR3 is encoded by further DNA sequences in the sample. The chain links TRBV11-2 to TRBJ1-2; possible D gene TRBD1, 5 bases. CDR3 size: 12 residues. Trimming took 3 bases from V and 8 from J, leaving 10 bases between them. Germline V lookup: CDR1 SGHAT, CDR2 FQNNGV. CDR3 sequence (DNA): TGTGCCAGCAGCTTGGGGGGTTACGGCTACACCTTC. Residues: CASSLGGYGYTF.

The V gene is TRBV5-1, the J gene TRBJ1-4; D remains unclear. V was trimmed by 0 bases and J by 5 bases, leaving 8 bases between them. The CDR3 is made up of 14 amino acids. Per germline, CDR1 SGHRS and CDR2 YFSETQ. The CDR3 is CASSLGHGNEKLFF. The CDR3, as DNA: TGCGCCAGCAGCTTGGGACACGGCAATGAAAAACTGTTTTTT.

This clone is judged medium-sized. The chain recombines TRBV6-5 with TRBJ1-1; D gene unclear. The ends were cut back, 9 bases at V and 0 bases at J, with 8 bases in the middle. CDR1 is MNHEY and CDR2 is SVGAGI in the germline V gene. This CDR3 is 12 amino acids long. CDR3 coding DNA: TGTGCCAGTGGACCGATGAACACTGAAGCTTTCTTT. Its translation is CASGPMNTEAFF.